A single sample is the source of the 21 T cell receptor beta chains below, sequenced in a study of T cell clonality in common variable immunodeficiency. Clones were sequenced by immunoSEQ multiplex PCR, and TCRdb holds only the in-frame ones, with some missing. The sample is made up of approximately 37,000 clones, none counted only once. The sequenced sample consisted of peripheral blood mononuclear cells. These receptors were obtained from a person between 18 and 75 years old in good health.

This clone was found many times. Partial CDR3 DNA: TGTGCCAGCAGCTTCCATAGGGGCTCCTACGAG. It specifies CASSFHRGSYE. The full CDR3 protein reads CASSFHRGSYEQYF. The chain links TRBV7-2 to TRBJ2-7; D is perhaps TRBD1 (5 bases). The CDR3 is cut off 3 residues early in the read; its end comes from the germline J gene. Germline V gene data show CDR1 as SGHTA and CDR2 as FQGNSA. V gave up 3 bases and J gave up 0 bases, with 9 bases separating them. This CDR3 spans 14 amino acids.

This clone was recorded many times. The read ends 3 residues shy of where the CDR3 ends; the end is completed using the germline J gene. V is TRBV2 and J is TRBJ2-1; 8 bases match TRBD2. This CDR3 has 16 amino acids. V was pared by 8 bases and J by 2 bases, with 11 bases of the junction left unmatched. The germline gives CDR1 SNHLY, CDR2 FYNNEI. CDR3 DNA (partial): TGTGCCAGCGGGGCGCGGAGCGGGAGTCCCTACAATGAG. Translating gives CASGARSGSPYNE. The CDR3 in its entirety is CASGARSGSPYNEQFF. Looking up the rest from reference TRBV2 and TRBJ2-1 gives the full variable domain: EPEVTQTPSHQVTQMGQEVILRCVPISNHLYFYWYRQILGQKVEFLVSFYNNEISEKSEIFDDQFSVERPDGSNFTLKIRSTKLEDSAMYFCASGARSGSPYNEQFFGPGTRLTVL.

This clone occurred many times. The CDR3 protein is CASSFVSRAGYNQPQHF. CDR3 bases read: TGTGCCAGCAGTTTTGTGTCCAGGGCCGGCTACAATCAGCCC. The gene calls are TRBV12-3 or TRBV12-4 and TRBJ1-5; D possibly corresponds to TRBD1 (5 bases). The sequence runs out 3 residues before the end of the CDR3; the remainder is reconstructed from the germline J gene. The CDR3 has 17 residues. Trimming shortened V by 3 bases and J by 3 bases, and 18 bases separated the two germline ends.

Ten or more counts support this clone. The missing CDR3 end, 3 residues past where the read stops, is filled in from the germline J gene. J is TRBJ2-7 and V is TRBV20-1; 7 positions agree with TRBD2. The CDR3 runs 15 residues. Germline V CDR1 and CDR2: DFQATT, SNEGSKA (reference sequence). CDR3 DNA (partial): TGCAGCTTTACCGCGGGGGACCGCTTCCCCTACGAG. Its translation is CSFTAGDRFPYE. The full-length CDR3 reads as CSFTAGDRFPYEQYF.

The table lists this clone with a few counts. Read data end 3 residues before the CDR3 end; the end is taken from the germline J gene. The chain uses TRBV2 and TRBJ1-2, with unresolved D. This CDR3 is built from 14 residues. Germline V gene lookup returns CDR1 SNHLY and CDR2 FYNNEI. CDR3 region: CASKLADYYNDYTF. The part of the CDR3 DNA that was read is TGTGCCAGCAAATTAGCGGATTACTACAATGAC.

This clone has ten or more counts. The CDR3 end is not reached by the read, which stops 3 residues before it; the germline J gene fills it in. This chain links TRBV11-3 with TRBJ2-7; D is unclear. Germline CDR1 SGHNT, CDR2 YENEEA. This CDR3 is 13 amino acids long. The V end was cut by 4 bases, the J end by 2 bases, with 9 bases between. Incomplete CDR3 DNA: TGTGCCAGCAGCTCACAACAGCCCTACGAG. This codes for CASSSQQPYE. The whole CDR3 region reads CASSSQQPYEQYF.

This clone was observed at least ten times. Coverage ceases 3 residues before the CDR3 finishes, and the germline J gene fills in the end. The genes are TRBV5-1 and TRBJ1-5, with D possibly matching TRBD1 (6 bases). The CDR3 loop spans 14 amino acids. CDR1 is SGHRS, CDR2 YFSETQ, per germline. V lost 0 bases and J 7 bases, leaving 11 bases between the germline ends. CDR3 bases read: TGCGCCAGCAGCTTGGCAGGGGAAGGACAGCCC. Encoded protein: CASSLAGEGQP. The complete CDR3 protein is CASSLAGEGQPQHF.

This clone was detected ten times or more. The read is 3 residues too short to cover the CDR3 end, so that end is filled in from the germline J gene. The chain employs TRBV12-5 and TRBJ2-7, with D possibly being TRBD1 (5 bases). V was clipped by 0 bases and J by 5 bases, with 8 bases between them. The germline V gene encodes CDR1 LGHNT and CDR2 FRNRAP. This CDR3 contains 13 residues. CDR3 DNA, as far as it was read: TGTGCTAGTGGTTTGGTACCGACAGACGAG. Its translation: CASGLVPTDE. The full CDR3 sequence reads CASGLVPTDEQYF.

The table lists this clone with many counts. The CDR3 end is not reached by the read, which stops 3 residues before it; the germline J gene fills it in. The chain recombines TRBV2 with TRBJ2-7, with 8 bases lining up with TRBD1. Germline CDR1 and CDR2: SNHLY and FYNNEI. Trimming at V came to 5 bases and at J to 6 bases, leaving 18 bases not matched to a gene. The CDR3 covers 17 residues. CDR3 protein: CASSPSQAGTGYGEQYF. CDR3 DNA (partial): TGTGCCAGCAGTCCAAGCCAGGCGGGGACAGGCTACGGCGAG.

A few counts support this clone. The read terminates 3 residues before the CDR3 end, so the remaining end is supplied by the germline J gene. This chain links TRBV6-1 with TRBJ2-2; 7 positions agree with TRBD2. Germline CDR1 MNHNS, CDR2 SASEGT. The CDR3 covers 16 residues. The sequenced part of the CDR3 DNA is TGTGCCAGCAGTGAAGCGGGGGGGGTCACCAATTCACCG. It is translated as CASSEAGGVTNSP. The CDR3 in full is CASSEAGGVTNSPLFF.

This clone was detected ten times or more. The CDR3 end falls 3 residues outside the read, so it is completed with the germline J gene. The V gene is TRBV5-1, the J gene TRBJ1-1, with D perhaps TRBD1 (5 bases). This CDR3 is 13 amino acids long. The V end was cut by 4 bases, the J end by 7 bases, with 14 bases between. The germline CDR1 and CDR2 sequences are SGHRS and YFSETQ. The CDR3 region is CASSTFSRDEAFF. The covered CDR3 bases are TGCGCCAGCAGCACATTTTCCAGGGATGAA.

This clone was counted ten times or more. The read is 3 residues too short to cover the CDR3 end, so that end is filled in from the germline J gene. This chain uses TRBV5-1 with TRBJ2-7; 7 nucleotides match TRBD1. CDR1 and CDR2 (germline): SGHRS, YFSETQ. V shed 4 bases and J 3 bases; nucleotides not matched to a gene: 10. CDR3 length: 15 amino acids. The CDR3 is CASSPSPGTVYEQYF. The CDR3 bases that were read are TGCGCCAGCAGCCCTTCCCCGGGGACAGTCTACGAG.

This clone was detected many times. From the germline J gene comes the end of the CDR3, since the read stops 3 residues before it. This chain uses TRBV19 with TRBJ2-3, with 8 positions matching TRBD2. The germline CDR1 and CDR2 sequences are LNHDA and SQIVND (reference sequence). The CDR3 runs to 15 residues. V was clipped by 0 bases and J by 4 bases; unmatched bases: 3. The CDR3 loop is CASSIEGGRPDTQYF. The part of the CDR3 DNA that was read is TGTGCCAGTAGTATAGAAGGCGGGAGGCCAGATACG. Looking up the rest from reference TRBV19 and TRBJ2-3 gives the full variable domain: DGGITQSPKYLFRKEGQNVTLSCEQNLNHDAMYWYRQDPGQGLRLIYYSQIVNDFQKGDIAEGYSVSREKKESFPLTVTSAQKNPTAFYLCASSIEGGRPDTQYFGPGTRLTVL.

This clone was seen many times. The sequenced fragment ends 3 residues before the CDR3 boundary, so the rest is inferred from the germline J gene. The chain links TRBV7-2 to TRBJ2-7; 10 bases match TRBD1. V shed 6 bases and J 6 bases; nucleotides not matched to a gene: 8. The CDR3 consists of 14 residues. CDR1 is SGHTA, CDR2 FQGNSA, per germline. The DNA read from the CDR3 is TGTGCCAGCAGATCCGGGACAGGGGCTTCCGAG. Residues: CASRSGTGASE. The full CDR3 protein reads CASRSGTGASEQYF.

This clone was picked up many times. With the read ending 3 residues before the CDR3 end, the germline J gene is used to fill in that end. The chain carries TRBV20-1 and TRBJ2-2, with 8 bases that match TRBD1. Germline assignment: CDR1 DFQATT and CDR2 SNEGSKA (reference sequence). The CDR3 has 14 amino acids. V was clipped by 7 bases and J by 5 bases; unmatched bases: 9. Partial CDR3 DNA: TGCAGTGATCCGGGGACAGGCCGTACCGGGGAG. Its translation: CSDPGTGRTGE. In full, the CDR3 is CSDPGTGRTGELFF.

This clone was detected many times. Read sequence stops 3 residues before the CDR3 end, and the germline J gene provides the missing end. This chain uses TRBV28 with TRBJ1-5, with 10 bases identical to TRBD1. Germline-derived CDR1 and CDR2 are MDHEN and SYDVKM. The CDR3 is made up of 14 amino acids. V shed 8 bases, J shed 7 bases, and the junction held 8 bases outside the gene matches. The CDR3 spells CASFPTGGVQPQHF. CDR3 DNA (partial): TGTGCCAGCTTTCCGACAGGGGGCGTCCAGCCC.

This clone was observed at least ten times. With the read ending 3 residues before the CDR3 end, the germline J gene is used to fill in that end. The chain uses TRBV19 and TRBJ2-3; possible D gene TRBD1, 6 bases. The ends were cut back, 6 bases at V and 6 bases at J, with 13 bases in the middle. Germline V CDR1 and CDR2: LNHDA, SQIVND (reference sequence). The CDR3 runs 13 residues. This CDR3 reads CASRSAGEDTQYF. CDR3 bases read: TGTGCCAGTAGATCGGCAGGGGAGGATACG.

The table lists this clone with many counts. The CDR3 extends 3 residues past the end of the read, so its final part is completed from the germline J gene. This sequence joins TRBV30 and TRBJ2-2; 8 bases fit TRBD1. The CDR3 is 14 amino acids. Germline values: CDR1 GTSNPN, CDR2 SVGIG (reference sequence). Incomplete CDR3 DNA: TGTGCCTGGAGTTTCTCCGGGACAGGAGGAAGG. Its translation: CAWSFSGTGGR. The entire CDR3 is CAWSFSGTGGRLFF.

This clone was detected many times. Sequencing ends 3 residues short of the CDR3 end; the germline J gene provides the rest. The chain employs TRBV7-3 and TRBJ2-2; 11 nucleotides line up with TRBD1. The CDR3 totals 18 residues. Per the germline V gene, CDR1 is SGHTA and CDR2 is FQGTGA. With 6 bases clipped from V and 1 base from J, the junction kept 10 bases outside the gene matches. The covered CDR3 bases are TGTGCCAGCAGTCGGACAGGGGGCGCAAAAGGGAACACCGGGGAG. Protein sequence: CASSRTGGAKGNTGE. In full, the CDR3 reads CASSRTGGAKGNTGELFF.

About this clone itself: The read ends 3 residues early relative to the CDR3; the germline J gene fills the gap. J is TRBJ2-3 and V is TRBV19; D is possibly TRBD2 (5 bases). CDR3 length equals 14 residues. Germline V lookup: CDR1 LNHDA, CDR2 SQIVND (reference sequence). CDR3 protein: CAIPRGLSGETQYF. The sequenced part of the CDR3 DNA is TGTGCCATCCCAAGAGGTCTCTCCGGGGAGACG.

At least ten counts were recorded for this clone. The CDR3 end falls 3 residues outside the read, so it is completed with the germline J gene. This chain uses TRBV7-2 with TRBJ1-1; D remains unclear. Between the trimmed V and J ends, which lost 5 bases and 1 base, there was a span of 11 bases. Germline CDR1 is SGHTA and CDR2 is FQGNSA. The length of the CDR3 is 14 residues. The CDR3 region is CASSPSYGNTEAFF. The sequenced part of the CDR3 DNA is TGTGCCAGCAGCCCATCGTACGGGAACACTGAA.